The T cell receptor beta chain described here comes from a study of molecular identifiers for immune sequencing clone quantification. Overall study results and limits: Underestimated sizes of highly expanded clones could result from identical TCR molecules that share a barcode.

RNA fractions of 10%, 30% or 50% and roughly 19,000 to 1,000,000 sorted cells were the source of naive CD8 libraries. Per germline, CDR1 SQVTM and CDR2 ANQGSEA. V was clipped by 7 bases and J by 3 bases, with 10 bases between them. The CDR3 has 12 residues. In this sample, this clonotype turned up many times. Antigen unknown. MiXCR, run by TCRdb on the PCR reads, gives a single entry per CDR3 protein. The repertoire holds over 600,000 distinct CDR3 sequences, 20% seen once, with roughly 0.83% in the top ten. The sequence derives from a human donor in good health. Some libraries in this study had Jurkat cell RNA spiked in. The sample was naive CD8+ T cells from blood, with Jurkat cell RNA spiked in. The subset was: FACS-sorted CD8+CD4-CCR7+CD45RA+ naive T cells. The J gene is TRBJ2-1, the V gene TRBV29-1; D gene unclear. CDR3 in DNA: TGCAGCGCCCGGACCGACTACAATGAGCAGTTCTTC. Residues: CSARTDYNEQFF.